This section outlines one T cell receptor beta chain sequence together with its context. The sample originates from a study of T cells after yellow fever vaccination. Germline V gene data show CDR1 as LGHDT and CDR2 as YNNKEL (reference sequence). The CDR3 sequence is 13 residues long. V lost 2 bases, J lost 2 bases, and 5 bases lay in between. In making TCR cDNA, 5'RACE template switching added a universal primer site and UMIs to it. TCRdb reprocessed the 5' RACE reads via MiXCR and lists one record per CDR3 protein. This table has 200,000 to 300,000 distinct CDR3 sequences, over 10% appearing once. This receptor was obtained from a man between 25 and 39 years old who received the YFV17D yellow fever vaccine. J is TRBJ2-3 and V is TRBV3-1; D is undetermined. Sequences were derived from CD4+ T cells sorted from PBMCs, sampled 45 days after the yellow fever booster vaccination. In nucleotides, the CDR3 is TGTGCCAGCAGCCAACTAGACACAGATACGCAGTATTTT. It is translated as CASSQLDTDTQYF.